This T cell receptor beta chain was captured in a study of graft-versus-host responses after intestinal transplantation. From germline, CDR1 is SNHLY and CDR2 FYNNEI. This CDR3 has 13 residues. Trimming pared 8 bases from V and 5 bases from J, leaving 14 bases between. Sequenced by immunoSEQ multiplex PCR; TCRdb stores in-frame clones only, minus some. The sample lists around 39,000 clones; 90% to 95% were seen once. This clone was detected once. Its antigen is unknown. Study observations and caveats: Peak circulating GvH clone levels tracked with early post-transplant HvG declines.

The chain links TRBV2 to TRBJ2-3; the D is unclear. Source: PBMCs, taken around 720 days after intestinal transplantation. The TCR was taken from a human patient who received an intestinal transplant, so some T cells may come from the graft donor. CDR3 amino acids: CASDPANGDTQYF. In nucleotides, the CDR3 is TGTGCCAGCGATCCCGCAAATGGAGATACGCAGTATTTT.